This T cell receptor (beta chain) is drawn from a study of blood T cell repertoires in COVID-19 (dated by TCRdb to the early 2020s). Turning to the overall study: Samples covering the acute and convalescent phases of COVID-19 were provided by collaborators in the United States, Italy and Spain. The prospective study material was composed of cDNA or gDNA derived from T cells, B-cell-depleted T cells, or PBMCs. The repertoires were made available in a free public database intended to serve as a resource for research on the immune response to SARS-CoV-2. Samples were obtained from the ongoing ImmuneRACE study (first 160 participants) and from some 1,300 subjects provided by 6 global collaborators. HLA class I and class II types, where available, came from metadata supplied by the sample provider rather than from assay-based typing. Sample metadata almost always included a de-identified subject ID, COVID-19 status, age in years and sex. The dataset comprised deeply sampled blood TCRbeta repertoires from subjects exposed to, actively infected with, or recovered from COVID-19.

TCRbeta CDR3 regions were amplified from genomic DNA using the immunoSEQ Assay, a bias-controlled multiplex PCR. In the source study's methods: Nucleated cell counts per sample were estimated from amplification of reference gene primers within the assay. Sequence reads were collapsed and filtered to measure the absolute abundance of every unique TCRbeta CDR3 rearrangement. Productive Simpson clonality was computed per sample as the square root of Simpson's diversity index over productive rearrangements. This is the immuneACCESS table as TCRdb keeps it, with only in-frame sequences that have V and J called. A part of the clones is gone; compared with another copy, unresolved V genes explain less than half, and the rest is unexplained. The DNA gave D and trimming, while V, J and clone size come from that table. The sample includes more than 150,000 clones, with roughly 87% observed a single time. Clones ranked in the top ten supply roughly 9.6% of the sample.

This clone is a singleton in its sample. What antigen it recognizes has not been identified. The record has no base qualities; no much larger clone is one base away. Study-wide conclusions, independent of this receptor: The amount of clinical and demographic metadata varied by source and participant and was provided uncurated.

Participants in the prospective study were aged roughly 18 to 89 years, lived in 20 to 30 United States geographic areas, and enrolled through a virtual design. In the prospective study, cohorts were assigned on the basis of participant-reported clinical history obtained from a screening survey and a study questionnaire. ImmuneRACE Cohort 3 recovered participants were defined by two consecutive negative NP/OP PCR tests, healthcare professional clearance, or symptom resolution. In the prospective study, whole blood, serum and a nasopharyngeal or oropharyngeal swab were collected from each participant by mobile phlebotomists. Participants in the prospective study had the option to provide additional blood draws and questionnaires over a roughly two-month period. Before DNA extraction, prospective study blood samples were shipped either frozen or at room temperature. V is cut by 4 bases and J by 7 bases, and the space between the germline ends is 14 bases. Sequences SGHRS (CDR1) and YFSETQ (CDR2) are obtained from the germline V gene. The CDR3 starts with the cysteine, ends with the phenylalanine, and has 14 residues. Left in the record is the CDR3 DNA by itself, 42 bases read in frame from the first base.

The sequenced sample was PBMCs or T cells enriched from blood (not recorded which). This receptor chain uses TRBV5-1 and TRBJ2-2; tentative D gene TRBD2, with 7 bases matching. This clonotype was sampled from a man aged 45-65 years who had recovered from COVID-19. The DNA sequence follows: TGCGCCAGCAGCCCGACGGGGGGCGGCGGGGAGCTGTTTTTT. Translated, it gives CASSPTGGGGELFF. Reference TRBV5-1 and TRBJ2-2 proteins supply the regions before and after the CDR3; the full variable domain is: KAGVTQTPRYLIKTRGQQVTLSCSPISGHRSVSWYQQTPGQGLQFLFEYFSETQRNKGNFPGRFSGRQFSNSRSEMNVSTLELGDSALYLCASSPTGGGGELFFGEGSRLTVL.